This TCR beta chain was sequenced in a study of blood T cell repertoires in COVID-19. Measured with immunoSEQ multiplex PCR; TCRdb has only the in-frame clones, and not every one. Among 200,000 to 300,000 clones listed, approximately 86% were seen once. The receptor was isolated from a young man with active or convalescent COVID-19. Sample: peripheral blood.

The CDR3 DNA reads as TGTGCCAGCAGCTTGTACAGCAACGAGCAGTACTTC. Its protein is CASSLYSNEQYF. The gene calls are TRBV5-6 and TRBJ2-7; unclear D gene. With 1 base removed from V and 5 bases from J, the gap between germline ends came to 7 bases. This CDR3 contains 12 residues. The germline gives CDR1 SGHDT, CDR2 YYEEEE.